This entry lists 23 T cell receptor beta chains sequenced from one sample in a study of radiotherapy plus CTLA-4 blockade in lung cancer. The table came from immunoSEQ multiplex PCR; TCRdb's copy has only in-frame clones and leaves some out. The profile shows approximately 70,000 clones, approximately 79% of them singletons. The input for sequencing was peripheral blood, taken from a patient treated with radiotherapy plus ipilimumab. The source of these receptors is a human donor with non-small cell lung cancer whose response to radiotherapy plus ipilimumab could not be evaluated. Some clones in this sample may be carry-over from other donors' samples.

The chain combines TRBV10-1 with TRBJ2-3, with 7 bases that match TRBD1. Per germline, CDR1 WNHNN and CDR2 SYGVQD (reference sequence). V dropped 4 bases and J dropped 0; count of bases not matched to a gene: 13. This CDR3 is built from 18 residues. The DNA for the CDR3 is TGCGCCAGCAGTGGATCGTCCTACAGGGGATATAGCACAGATACGCAGTATTTT. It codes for CASSGSSYRGYSTDTQYF.

The CDR3 here is CASRGHHNEQFF. DNA of the CDR3: TGTGCCAGCAGGGGCCATCACAATGAGCAGTTCTTC. This chain joins TRBV6-6 and TRBJ2-1, with unresolved D. The CDR3 covers 12 residues. The V and J ends lost 6 bases and 5 bases respectively, with 8 bases between them. Germline lookup yields CDR1 MNHNY and CDR2 SVGAGI (reference sequence).

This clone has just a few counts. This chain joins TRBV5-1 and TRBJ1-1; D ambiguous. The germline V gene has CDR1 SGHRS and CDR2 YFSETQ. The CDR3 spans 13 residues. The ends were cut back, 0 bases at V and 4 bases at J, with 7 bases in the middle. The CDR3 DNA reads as TGCGCCAGCAGCTTGGCCACGGGCACTGAAGCTTTCTTT. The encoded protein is CASSLATGTEAFF.

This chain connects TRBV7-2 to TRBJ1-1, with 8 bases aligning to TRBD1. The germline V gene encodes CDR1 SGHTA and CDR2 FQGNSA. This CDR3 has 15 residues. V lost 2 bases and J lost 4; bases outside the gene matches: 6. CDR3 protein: CASSLSAGGTTEAFF. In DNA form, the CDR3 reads TGTGCCAGCAGCTTATCCGCAGGGGGCACCACTGAAGCTTTCTTT.

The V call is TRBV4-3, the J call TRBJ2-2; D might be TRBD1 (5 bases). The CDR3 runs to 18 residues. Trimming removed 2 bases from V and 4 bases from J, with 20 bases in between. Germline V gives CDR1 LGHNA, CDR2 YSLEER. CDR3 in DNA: TGCGCCAGCAGCCAATCATCGACAGTCCGATGGGGCACCGGGGAGCTGTTTTTT. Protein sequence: CASSQSSTVRWGTGELFF.

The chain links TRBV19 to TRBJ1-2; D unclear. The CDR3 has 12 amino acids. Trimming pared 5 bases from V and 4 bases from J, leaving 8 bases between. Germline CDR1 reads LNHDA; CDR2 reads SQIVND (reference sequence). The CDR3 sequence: CASSAYSYGYTF. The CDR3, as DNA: TGTGCCAGTAGTGCGTATTCCTATGGCTACACCTTC.

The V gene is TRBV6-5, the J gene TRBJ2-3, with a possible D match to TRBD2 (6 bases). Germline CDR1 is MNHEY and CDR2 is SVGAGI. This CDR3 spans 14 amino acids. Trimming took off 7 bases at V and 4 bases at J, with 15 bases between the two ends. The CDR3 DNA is TGTGCCAGCAAAATCGGGGGAAGACCAGATACGCAGTATTTT. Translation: CASKIGGRPDTQYF.

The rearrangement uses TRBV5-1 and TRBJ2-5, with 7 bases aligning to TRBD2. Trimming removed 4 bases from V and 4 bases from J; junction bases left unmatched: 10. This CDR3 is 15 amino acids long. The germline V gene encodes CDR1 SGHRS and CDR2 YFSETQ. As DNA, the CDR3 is TGCGCCAGCAGCGCCGGACTAGGAGTAGTAGAGACCCAGTACTTC. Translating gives CASSAGLGVVETQYF.

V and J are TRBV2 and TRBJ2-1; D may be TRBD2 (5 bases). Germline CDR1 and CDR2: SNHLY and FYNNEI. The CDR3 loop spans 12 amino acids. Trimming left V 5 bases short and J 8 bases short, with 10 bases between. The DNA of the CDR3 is TGTGCCAGCAGTTACCGGCGGGATGAGCAGTTCTTC. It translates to CASSYRRDEQFF.

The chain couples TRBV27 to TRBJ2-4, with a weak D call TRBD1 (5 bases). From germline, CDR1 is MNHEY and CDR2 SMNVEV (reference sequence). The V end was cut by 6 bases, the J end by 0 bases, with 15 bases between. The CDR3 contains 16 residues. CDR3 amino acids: CASSRQGYLAKNIQYF. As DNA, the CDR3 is TGTGCCAGCAGCCGCCAGGGTTACCTAGCCAAAAACATTCAGTACTTC.

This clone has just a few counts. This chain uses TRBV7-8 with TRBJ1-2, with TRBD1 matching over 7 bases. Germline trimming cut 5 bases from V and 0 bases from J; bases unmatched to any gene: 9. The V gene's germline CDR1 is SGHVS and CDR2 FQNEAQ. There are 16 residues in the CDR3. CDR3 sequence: CASSPDGTASNYGYTF. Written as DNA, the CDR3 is TGTGCCAGCAGCCCGGACGGGACAGCTTCTAACTATGGCTACACCTTC.

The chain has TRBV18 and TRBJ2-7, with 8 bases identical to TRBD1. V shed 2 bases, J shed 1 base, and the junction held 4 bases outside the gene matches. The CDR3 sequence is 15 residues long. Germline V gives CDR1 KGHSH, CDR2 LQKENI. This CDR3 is CASSPSRDRSYEQYF. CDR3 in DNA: TGTGCCAGCTCACCAAGCCGGGACAGGTCCTACGAGCAGTACTTC. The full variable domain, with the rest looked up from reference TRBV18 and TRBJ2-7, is NAGVMQNPRHLVRRRGQEARLRCSPMKGHSHVYWYRQLPEEGLKFMVYLQKENIIDESGMPKERFSAEFPKEGPSILRIQQVVRGDSAAYFCASSPSRDRSYEQYFGPGTRLTVT.

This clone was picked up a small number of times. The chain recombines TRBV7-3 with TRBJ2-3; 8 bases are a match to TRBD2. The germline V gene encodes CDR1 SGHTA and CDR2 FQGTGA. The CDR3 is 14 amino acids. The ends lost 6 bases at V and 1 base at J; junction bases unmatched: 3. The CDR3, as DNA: TGTGCCAGCAGGCGAGCGGGGGGCACAGATACGCAGTATTTT. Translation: CASRRAGGTDTQYF.

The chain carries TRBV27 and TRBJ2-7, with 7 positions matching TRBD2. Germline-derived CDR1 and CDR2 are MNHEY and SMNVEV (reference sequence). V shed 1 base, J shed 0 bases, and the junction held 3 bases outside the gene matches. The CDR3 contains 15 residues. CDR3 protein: CASSLWGGSSYEQYF. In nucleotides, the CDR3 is TGTGCCAGCAGTTTATGGGGGGGGAGCTCCTACGAGCAGTACTTC.

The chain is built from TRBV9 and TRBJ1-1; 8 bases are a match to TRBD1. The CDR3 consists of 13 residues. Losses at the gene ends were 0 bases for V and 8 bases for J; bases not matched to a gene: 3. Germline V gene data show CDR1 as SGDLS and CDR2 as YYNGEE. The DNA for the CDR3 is TGTGCCAGCAGCGTAGTTACAGGGGGGGAAGCTTTCTTT. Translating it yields CASSVVTGGEAFF.

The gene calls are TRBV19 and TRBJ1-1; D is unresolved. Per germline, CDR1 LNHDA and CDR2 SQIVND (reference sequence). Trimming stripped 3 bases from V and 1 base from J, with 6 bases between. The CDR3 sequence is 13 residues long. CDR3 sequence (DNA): TGTGCCAGTAGTATCGTTCGGAACACTGAAGCTTTCTTT. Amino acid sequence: CASSIVRNTEAFF.

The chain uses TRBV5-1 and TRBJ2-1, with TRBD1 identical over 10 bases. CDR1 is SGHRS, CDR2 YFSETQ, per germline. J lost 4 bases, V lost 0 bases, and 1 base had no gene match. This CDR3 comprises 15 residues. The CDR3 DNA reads TGCGCCAGCAGCTTGGGGGACAGGGGATACAATGAGCAGTTCTTC. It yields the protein CASSLGDRGYNEQFF.

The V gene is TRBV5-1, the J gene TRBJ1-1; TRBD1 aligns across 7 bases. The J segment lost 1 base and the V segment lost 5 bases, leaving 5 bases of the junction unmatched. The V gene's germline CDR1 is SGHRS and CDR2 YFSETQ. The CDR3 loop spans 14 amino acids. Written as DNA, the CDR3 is TGCGCCAGCAGGGCGGGACAGCCGAACACTGAAGCTTTCTTT. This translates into CASRAGQPNTEAFF. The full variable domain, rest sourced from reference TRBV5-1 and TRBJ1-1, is KAGVTQTPRYLIKTRGQQVTLSCSPISGHRSVSWYQQTPGQGLQFLFEYFSETQRNKGNFPGRFSGRQFSNSRSEMNVSTLELGDSALYLCASRAGQPNTEAFFGQGTRLTVV.

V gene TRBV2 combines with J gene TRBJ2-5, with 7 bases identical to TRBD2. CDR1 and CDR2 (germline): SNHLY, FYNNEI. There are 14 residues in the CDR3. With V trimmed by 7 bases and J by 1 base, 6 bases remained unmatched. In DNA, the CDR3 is TGTGCCAGCACTTGGGAGGGATCCCAAGAGACCCAGTACTTC. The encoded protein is CASTWEGSQETQYF.

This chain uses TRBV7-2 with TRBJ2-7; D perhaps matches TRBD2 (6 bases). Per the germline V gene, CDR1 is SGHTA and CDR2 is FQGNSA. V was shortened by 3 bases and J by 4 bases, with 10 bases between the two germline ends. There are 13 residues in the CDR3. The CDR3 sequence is CASSFSGVYEQYF. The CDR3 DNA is TGTGCCAGCAGCTTCTCGGGGGTTTACGAGCAGTACTTC.

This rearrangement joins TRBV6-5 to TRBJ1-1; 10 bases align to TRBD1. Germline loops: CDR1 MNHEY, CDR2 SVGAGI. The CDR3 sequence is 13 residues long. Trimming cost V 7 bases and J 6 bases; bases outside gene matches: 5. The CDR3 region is CASTRDRGSEAFF. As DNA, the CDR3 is TGTGCCAGCACCCGGGACAGGGGCTCTGAAGCTTTCTTT.

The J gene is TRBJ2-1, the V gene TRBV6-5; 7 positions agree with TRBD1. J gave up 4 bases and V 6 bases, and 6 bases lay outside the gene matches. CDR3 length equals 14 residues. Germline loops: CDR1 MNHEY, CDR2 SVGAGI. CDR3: CASSDRESYNEQFF. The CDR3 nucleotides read TGTGCCAGCAGCGACAGGGAATCGTACAATGAGCAGTTCTTC.

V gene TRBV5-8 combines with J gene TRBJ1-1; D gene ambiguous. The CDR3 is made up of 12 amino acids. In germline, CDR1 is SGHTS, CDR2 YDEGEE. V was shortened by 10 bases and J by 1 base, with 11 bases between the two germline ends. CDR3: CASRAWNTEAFF. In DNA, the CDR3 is TGTGCCTCGCGGGCCTGGAACACTGAAGCTTTCTTT.